The 23 T cell receptor beta chains given below trace back to one sample, sequenced in a study of cytomegalovirus exposure and HLA in healthy donors. The study ran its PCR with 60 Vbeta and 13 Jbeta primers. Only in-frame clones appear in the TCRdb table, and some are missing; sequencing was by immunoSEQ multiplex PCR. The table has approximately 120,000 clones, roughly 80% seen once. The material sequenced was PBMCs. These receptors were taken from a woman aged 40 to 50 in good health and CMV-seronegative.

The V gene is TRBV5-1, the J gene TRBJ2-1; 7 bases are shared with TRBD1. Germline values: CDR1 SGHRS, CDR2 YFSETQ. J gave up 3 bases and V 3 bases, and 3 bases lay outside the gene matches. The CDR3 spans 14 residues. The CDR3 loop reads CASSSQGYYNEQFF. The CDR3 DNA is TGCGCCAGCAGCTCACAGGGGTACTACAATGAGCAGTTCTTC.

Only a few counts were recorded for this clone. This sequence joins TRBV4-2 and TRBJ2-5, with 12 bases aligning to TRBD2. V lost 6 bases, J lost 3 bases, and 2 bases stayed unmatched. Germline V CDR1 and CDR2: LGHNA, YNFKEQ. The CDR3 loop spans 14 amino acids. CDR3 nucleotide sequence: TGTGCCAGCAGACGACTAGCGGGAGAAGAGACCCAGTACTTC. This codes for CASRRLAGEETQYF.

The chain recombines TRBV2 with TRBJ2-1; D might be TRBD1 (6 bases). CDR1 is SNHLY and CDR2 is FYNNEI in the germline V gene. Deletions cut 3 bases from V and 15 bases from J, with 21 bases between. CDR3 length: 14 residues. CDR3 in amino acids: CASSDTPNHRERFF. The DNA of the CDR3 is TGTGCCAGCAGTGACACGCCTAACCACAGGGAACGGTTCTTC. Full variable domain (rest looked up from reference TRBV2 and TRBJ2-1): EPEVTQTPSHQVTQMGQEVILRCVPISNHLYFYWYRQILGQKVEFLVSFYNNEISEKSEIFDDQFSVERPDGSNFTLKIRSTKLEDSAMYFCASSDTPNHRERFFGPGTRLTVL.

This chain joins TRBV21-1 and TRBJ2-7; TRBD1, as called in the table, went unchecked against the DNA. TRBV21-1 is shown as a pseudogene. The CDR3 has 16 residues. The CDR3 here is CASSRGGTGASYEQYF. The CDR3 DNA reads as TGTGCCAGCAGCCGGGGGGGGACAGGGGCTTCCTACGAGCAGTACTTC.

This clone has only a few counts. V and J are TRBV19 and TRBJ1-2; 8 bases line up with TRBD1. Germline trimming cut 11 bases from V and 4 bases from J; bases unmatched to any gene: 18. The CDR3 consists of 16 residues. Looked up from germline, CDR1 is LNHDA and CDR2 is SQIVND (reference sequence). Here the CDR3 DNA reads TGTGCCTGTCATCCGGGACAGGACTATGGTAGCTATGGCTACACCTTC. Translating gives CACHPGQDYGSYGYTF.

This clone has a handful of counts. This chain uses TRBV19 with TRBJ2-1, with TRBD2 identical over 9 bases. CDR1 and CDR2 from the germline V gene are LNHDA and SQIVND (reference sequence). This CDR3 spans 16 amino acids. V dropped 4 bases and J dropped 0; count of bases not matched to a gene: 4. The CDR3 DNA sequence: TGTGCCAGTAGTAGGTATAGCGGGAGCTCCTACAATGAGCAGTTCTTC. Its protein product is CASSRYSGSSYNEQFF.

For this clone: At one end the junction does not follow the germline gene, possibly because of a read error. V and J are TRBV14 and TRBJ2-6; D may be TRBD2 (7 bases). The CDR3 contains 19 residues. CDR1 SGHDN and CDR2 FVKESK come from the germline V gene. The CDR3 loop is CASSQGSRGLYSGANGLTF. The CDR3 DNA sequence: TGTGCCAGCAGCCAAGGATCGCGGGGGCTTTACTCTGGGGCCAACGGCCTGACTTTC.

The chain combines TRBV19 with TRBJ2-2, with 10 bases matching TRBD2. After removal of 5 bases from V and 2 bases from J, the junction contained 11 bases not matched to a gene. CDR1 LNHDA and CDR2 SQIVND come from the germline V gene (reference sequence). The CDR3 length is 18 residues. The CDR3 region has the DNA TGTGCCAGTAGTCCCTCGCTAGCGGGAGCAACTAACACCGGGGAGCTGTTTTTT. It yields the protein CASSPSLAGATNTGELFF.

The J gene is TRBJ1-1, the V gene TRBV9; D perhaps matches TRBD1 (6 bases). The CDR3 totals 16 residues. Germline assignment: CDR1 SGDLS and CDR2 YYNGEE. V was shortened by 3 bases and J by 2 bases, with 17 bases between the two germline ends. The CDR3: CASSANSRTVNTEAFF. CDR3 nucleotides: TGTGCCAGCAGCGCAAATTCCCGGACAGTAAACACTGAAGCTTTCTTT.

The V and J genes are TRBV5-1 and TRBJ2-2, with D possibly TRBD1 on 6 matching bases. CDR1 SGHRS and CDR2 YFSETQ come from the germline V gene. The CDR3 loop spans 15 amino acids. V gave up 3 bases and J gave up 2 bases, with 11 bases separating them. The DNA of the CDR3 is TGCGCCAGCAGCTCCCGGACAGATAACACCGGGGAGCTGTTTTTT. Residues: CASSSRTDNTGELFF.

The genes are TRBV6-1 and TRBJ1-2, with D hard to call. The V gene lost 4 bases and the J gene lost 4 bases, with 7 bases spanning the gap. This CDR3 contains 12 residues. Germline V CDR1 and CDR2: MNHNS, SASEGT. This CDR3 is CASSGGPYGYTF. CDR3 in DNA: TGTGCCAGCAGTGGAGGGCCCTATGGCTACACCTTC.

The chain is built from TRBV11-2 and TRBJ1-5; no clear D. From germline, CDR1 is SGHAT and CDR2 FQNNGV. This CDR3 spans 10 amino acids. V lost 4 bases, J lost 13 bases, and 8 bases lay in between. The CDR3: CASSSTGQHF. CDR3 nucleotides: TGTGCCAGCAGCTCAACGGGACAGCATTTT.

This chain uses TRBV13 with TRBJ2-7, with D hard to call. V lost 6 bases to trimming and J lost 4 bases, with 16 bases between them. The CDR3 has 14 residues. The germline gives CDR1 PRHDT, CDR2 FYEKMQ (reference sequence). The CDR3, as DNA: TGTGCCAGCAGGGAGTCCATAACTGGTTACGAGCAGTACTTC. Amino acids: CASRESITGYEQYF.

The CDR3 loop is CASSNNRGNYGYTF. CDR3 DNA: TGTGCCAGCAGTAACAACAGGGGGAACTATGGCTACACCTTC. The rearrangement links TRBV6-1 to TRBJ1-2, with 8 bases fitting TRBD1. With 5 bases clipped from V and 2 bases from J, the junction kept 4 bases outside the gene matches. The CDR3 spans 14 residues. Looked up from germline, CDR1 is MNHNS and CDR2 is SASEGT.

In its sample, this clone was seen once. The chain employs TRBV5-4 and TRBJ1-2; weak D call: TRBD1 (6 bases). Trimming removed 4 bases from V and 10 bases from J, with 17 bases in between. Germline CDR1 SGHNT, CDR2 YYREEE (reference sequence). The CDR3 has 13 amino acids. The CDR3 sequence is CASSRPNRDDYTF. DNA for the CDR3: TGTGCCAGCAGCCGACCAAACAGGGATGACTACACCTTC. Supplemented by reference TRBV5-4 and TRBJ1-2, the full variable domain reads ETGVTQSPTHLIKTRGQQVTLRCSSQSGHNTVSWYQQALGQGPQFIFQYYREEENGRGNFPPRFSGLQFPNYSSELNVNALELDDSALYLCASSRPNRDDYTFGSGTRLTVV.

This clone was seen once. The sample carries other DNA sequences with the same CDR3. The chain links TRBV27 to TRBJ2-7; 14 bases agree with TRBD2. The V gene end was trimmed by 6 bases and the J gene end by 4 bases; junction bases not matched to a gene: 2. Germline lookup yields CDR1 MNHEY and CDR2 SMNVEV (reference sequence). The CDR3 extends over 14 amino acids. DNA of the CDR3: TGTGCCAGCAGAGGGACTAGCGGGAGTTACGAGCAGTACTTC. Amino acid sequence: CASRGTSGSYEQYF.

This clone was seen a handful of times. V gene TRBV5-1 combines with J gene TRBJ2-2; 13 positions match TRBD2. Trimming took 5 bases from V and 1 from J; bases not matched to a gene: 2. This CDR3 is built from 16 residues. Germline-derived CDR1 and CDR2 are SGHRS and YFSETQ. The CDR3 DNA follows: TGCGCCAGCAGTCGGACTAGCGGGGGGAACACCGGGGAGCTGTTTTTT. Protein sequence: CASSRTSGGNTGELFF. Together with reference TRBV5-1 and TRBJ2-2, the CDR3 gives the full variable domain: KAGVTQTPRYLIKTRGQQVTLSCSPISGHRSVSWYQQTPGQGLQFLFEYFSETQRNKGNFPGRFSGRQFSNSRSEMNVSTLELGDSALYLCASSRTSGGNTGELFFGEGSRLTVL.

This rearrangement joins TRBV6-1 to TRBJ1-1; D possibly corresponds to TRBD1 (5 bases). V shed 7 bases and J shed 1 base, with 10 bases lying between them. The CDR3 totals 13 residues. Germline CDR1 is MNHNS and CDR2 is SASEGT. The CDR3: CASTLRGNTEAFF. In nucleotides, the CDR3 is TGTGCCAGCACCCTAAGGGGGAACACTGAAGCTTTCTTT.

This clone came up once. This rearrangement joins TRBV7-2 to TRBJ1-4; D is possibly TRBD1 (6 bases). The CDR3 is 13 amino acids. Germline CDR1 reads SGHTA; CDR2 reads FQGNSA. The V end was cut by 4 bases, the J end by 8 bases, with 11 bases between. The CDR3 reads CASSSARGEKLFF. The CDR3 DNA follows: TGTGCCAGCAGCTCAGCGAGGGGGGAAAAACTGTTTTTT.

This chain links TRBV5-1 with TRBJ1-2, with 9 bases identical to TRBD1. Germline V gene lookup returns CDR1 SGHRS and CDR2 YFSETQ. This CDR3 is 15 amino acids long. V was pared by 6 bases and J by 4 bases, with 10 bases of the junction left unmatched. DNA of the CDR3: TGCGCCAGCACGCCGACAGGGGGGATGGCCTATGGCTACACCTTC. Amino acid sequence: CASTPTGGMAYGYTF.

This chain connects TRBV10-3 to TRBJ2-3; maybe TRBD1 (6 bases). Trimming cost V 4 bases and J 2 bases, with 10 bases left between them. The CDR3 is 14 amino acids. Germline lookup yields CDR1 ENHRY and CDR2 SYGVKD. The CDR3 reads CAISGTVDTDTQYF. The CDR3 DNA reads as TGTGCCATCAGTGGGACAGTAGACACAGATACGCAGTATTTT.

This chain uses TRBV19 with TRBJ1-5; the D is unclear. Between the trimmed V and J ends, which lost 5 bases and 0 bases, there was a span of 11 bases. The CDR3 runs 15 residues. Germline lookup yields CDR1 LNHDA and CDR2 SQIVND (reference sequence). CDR3 sequence: CASSFRLYSNQPQHF. CDR3 nucleotide sequence: TGTGCCAGTAGTTTTAGACTCTATAGCAATCAGCCCCAGCATTTT. Filled out from reference TRBV19 and TRBJ1-5, the complete variable domain reads DGGITQSPKYLFRKEGQNVTLSCEQNLNHDAMYWYRQDPGQGLRLIYYSQIVNDFQKGDIAEGYSVSREKKESFPLTVTSAQKNPTAFYLCASSFRLYSNQPQHFGDGTRLSIL.

The J gene is TRBJ2-1, the V gene TRBV10-3, with 9 bases lining up with TRBD2. V trimming: 10 bases; J trimming: 4 bases; junction bases outside the gene matches: 5. The CDR3 contains 13 residues. Germline V gene lookup returns CDR1 ENHRY and CDR2 SYGVKD. CDR3 region: CATRLAEYNEQFF. CDR3 in DNA: TGTGCCACCAGACTAGCGGAGTACAATGAGCAGTTCTTC.